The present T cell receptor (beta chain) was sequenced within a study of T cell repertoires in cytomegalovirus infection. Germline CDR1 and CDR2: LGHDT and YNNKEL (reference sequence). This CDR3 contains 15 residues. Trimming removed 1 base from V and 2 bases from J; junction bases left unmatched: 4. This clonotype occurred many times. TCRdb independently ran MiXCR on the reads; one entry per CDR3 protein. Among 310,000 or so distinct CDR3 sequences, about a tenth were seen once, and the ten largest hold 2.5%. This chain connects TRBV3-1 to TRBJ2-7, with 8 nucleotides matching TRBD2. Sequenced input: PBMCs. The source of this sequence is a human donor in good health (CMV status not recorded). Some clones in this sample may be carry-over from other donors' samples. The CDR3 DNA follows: TGTGCCAGCAGCCAAGTGATCGGGGGGGCCTACGAGCAGTACTTC. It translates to CASSQVIGGAYEQYF.